The text below deals with one T cell receptor (beta chain). Trimming cost V 4 bases and J 7 bases, with 10 bases left between them. The CDR3 contains 12 residues. The germline gives CDR1 SGHTS, CDR2 YDEGEE. This entry belongs to a study of blood T cell repertoires in COVID-19. TCRdb's table, derived via immunoSEQ multiplex PCR, lists solely in-frame clones and lacks some. The sample records around 370,000 clones, 70% to 90% being singletons. The recovered donors of Cohort 3 showed two negative PCRs, clearance, or symptom resolution. This receptor was obtained from a woman aged 18-29 years who had recovered from COVID-19. The specimen was PBMCs or T cells enriched from blood (not recorded which). The chain combines TRBV5-8 with TRBJ2-3; D remains ambiguous. The CDR3 nucleotides read TGTGCCAGCAGCCTGGGTGTAAATACGCAGTATTTT. It specifies CASSLGVNTQYF.